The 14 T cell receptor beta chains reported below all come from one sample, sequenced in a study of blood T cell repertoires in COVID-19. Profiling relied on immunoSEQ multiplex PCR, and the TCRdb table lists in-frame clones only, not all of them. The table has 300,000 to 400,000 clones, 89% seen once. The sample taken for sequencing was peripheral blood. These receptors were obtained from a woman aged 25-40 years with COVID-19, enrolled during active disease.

CDR3 region: CASSKDRGEYNSPLHF. The CDR3, as DNA: TGCGCCAGCAGCAAGGACAGGGGCGAGTATAATTCACCCCTCCACTTT. The chain carries TRBV4-3 and TRBJ1-6; 9 positions agree with TRBD1. The V gene end was trimmed by 5 bases and the J gene end by 4 bases; junction bases not matched to a gene: 6. Per the germline V gene, CDR1 is LGHNA and CDR2 is YSLEER. The CDR3 is made up of 16 amino acids.

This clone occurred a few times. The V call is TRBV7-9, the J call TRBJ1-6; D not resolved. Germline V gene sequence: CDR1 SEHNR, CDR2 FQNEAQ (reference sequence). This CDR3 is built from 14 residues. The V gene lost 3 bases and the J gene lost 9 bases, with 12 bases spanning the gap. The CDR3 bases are TGTGCCAGCAGCTTCGGAGGGAGAGCTTCACCCCTCCACTTT. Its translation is CASSFGGRASPLHF.

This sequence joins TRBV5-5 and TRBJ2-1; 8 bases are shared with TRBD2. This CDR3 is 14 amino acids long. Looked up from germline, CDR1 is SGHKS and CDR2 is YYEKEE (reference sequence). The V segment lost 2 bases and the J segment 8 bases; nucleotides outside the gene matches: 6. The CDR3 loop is CASSLEREMDEQFF. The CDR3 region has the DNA TGTGCCAGCAGCTTAGAGCGGGAGATGGATGAGCAGTTCTTC.

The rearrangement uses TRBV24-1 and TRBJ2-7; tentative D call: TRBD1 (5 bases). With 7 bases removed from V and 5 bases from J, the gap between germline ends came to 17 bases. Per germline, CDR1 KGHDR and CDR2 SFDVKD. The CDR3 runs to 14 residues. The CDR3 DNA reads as TGTGCCACCAGCTCCCAATTCAGGGAAAACGAGCAGTACGTC. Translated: CATSSQFRENEQYV.

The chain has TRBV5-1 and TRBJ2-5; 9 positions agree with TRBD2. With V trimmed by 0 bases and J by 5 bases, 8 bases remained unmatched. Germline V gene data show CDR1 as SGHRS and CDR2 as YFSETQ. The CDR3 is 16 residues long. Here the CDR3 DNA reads TGCGCCAGCAGCTTGGTTTTAGCGGGAGAAGGGGAGACCCAGTACTTC. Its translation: CASSLVLAGEGETQYF.

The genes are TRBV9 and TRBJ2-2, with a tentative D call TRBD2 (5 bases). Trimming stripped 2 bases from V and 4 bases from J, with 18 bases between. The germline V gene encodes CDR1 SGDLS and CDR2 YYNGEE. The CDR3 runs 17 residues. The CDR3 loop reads CASSVSHAGGGTGELFF. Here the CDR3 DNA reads TGTGCCAGCAGCGTTTCCCATGCCGGAGGAGGCACCGGGGAGCTGTTTTTT.

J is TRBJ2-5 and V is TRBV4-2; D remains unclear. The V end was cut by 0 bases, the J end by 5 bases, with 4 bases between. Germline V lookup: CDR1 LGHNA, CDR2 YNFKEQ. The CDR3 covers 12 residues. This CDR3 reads CASSQDIETQYF. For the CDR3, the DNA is TGTGCCAGCAGCCAAGATATTGAGACCCAGTACTTC.

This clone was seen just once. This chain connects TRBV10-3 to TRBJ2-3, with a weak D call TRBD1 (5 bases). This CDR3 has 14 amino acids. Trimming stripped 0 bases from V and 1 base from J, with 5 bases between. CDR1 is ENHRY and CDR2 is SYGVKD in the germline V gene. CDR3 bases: TGTGCCATCAGTGAGTCGACAGGCACAGATACGCAGTATTTT. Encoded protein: CAISESTGTDTQYF.

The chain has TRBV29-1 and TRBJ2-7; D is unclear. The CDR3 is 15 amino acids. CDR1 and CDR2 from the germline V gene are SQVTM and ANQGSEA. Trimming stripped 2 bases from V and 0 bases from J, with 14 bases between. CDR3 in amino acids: CSVELQLTSSYEQYF. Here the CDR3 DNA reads TGCAGCGTTGAATTACAGCTAACCAGCTCCTACGAGCAGTACTTC.

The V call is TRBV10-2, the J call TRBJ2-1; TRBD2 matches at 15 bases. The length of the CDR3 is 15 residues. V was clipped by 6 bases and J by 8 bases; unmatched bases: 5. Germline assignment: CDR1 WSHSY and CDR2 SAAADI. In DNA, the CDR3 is TGCGCCAGCAGGTCGGGGACTAGCGGGAGGTATGAGCAGTTCTTC. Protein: CASRSGTSGRYEQFF.

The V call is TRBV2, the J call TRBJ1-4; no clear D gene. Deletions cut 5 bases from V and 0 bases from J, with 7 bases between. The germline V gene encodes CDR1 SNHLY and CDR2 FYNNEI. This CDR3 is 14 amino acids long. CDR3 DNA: TGTGCCAGCAGTTACAGACCAACTAATGAAAAACTGTTTTTT. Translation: CASSYRPTNEKLFF.

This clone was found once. The CDR3 nucleotides are TGTGCCAGCAGCGCCCCTCGGGAAGCGGGGGGCAACAATGAGCAGTTCTTC. This encodes CASSAPREAGGNNEQFF. The V call is TRBV9, the J call TRBJ2-1; TRBD2 aligns across 9 bases. Per germline, CDR1 SGDLS and CDR2 YYNGEE. Trimming cost V 3 bases and J 5 bases; bases outside gene matches: 12. The CDR3 has 17 residues.

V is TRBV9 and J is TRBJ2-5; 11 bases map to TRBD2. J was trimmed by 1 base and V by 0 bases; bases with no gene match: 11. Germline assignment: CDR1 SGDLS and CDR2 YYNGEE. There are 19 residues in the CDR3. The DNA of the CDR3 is TGTGCCAGCAGCGTAGCTACTAGCGGGAGTTCCCGACCCCAAGAGACCCAGTACTTC. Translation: CASSVATSGSSRPQETQYF. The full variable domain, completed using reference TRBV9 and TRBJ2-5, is DSGVTQTPKHLITATGQRVTLRCSPRSGDLSVYWYQQSLDQGLQFLIQYYNGEERAKGNILERFSAQQFPDLHSELNLSSLELGDSALYFCASSVATSGSSRPQETQYFGPGTRLLVL.

Written as DNA, the CDR3 is TGTGCCAGCAGTTACTCTCCGGGACTAGCGAATGAGCAGTTCTTC. This codes for CASSYSPGLANEQFF. J is TRBJ2-1 and V is TRBV6-2 or TRBV6-3; TRBD2 aligns across 10 bases. J was trimmed by 7 bases and V by 0 bases; bases with no gene match: 3. The CDR3 runs to 15 residues. Germline CDR1 reads MNHEY; CDR2 reads SVGEGT.